The entry below describes one TCR beta chain. Its antigen is undetermined. The table came from immunoSEQ multiplex PCR; TCRdb's copy has only in-frame clones and leaves some out. Here the sample spans about 100,000 clones, less than 90% being singletons. These data belong to a study of T cell responses to AZD1222 COVID-19 vaccine. Study information: Whether given at about 4 or about 12 weeks, second doses were pooled.

Study-wide results and caveats: Baseline testing showed seropositivity in only a handful of AZD1222 recipients.

The specimen was peripheral blood, collected on day 0 of AZD1222 vaccination. This receptor was taken from an adult in good health.

CDR3 sequence (DNA): TGTGCCAGCAGTCCCAGGAATAACTATGGCTACACCTTC. It specifies CASSPRNNYGYTF. The chain uses TRBV28 and TRBJ1-2; D not certain. The germline V and J ends were trimmed by 5 bases and 1 base, with 8 bases remaining between them. Germline V lookup: CDR1 MDHEN, CDR2 SYDVKM. The CDR3 spans 13 residues.